This T cell receptor beta chain is from a study of tumor and adjacent non-tumor tissue in lung cancer. On the study more broadly: There were 11 to 13 adenocarcinoma, a couple of squamous cell carcinoma and 1 small cell lung cancer cases. The patients, 10 or so men and about 5 women, were roughly 31 to 85 with stage I to III disease. General study results and limits: Tumor repertoires had a smaller top 100 clone share than normal lung. Patients with more diverse tumor TCRs had worse survival.

No cell sorting was done before RNA was extracted from the tissue. More than 3 cm separated this lung sample from the edge of the tumor. TCRbeta libraries were built with three rounds of nested PCR, modified from ARM-PCR. Using its own MiXCR run on the multiplex PCR reads, TCRdb lists one record per CDR3 protein. The table has some 70,000 distinct CDR3 sequences, roughly 75% seen once. CDR3 size: 14 residues. V dropped 6 bases and J dropped 6; count of bases not matched to a gene: 7. Comments on this clonotype: The antigen remains undetermined.

The V call is TRBV12-3 or TRBV12-4, the J call TRBJ2-2, with 7 bases that match TRBD1. The sequencing input was distant non-tumor lung tissue. The sequence was obtained from a woman aged 50 to 65 with non-small cell lung cancer. CDR3 amino acids: CASSTTGAAGELFF. The CDR3 DNA is TGTGCCAGCAGCACTACAGGGGCTGCCGGGGAGCTGTTTTTT.